The 15 T cell receptor beta chains below come from one sample, sequenced in a study of cytomegalovirus exposure and HLA in healthy donors. Libraries were prepared by immunoSEQ multiplex PCR; TCRdb keeps only in-frame clonotypes and omits some of them. This sample has fewer than 150,000 clones; approximately 86% occur once, and the top ten carry 7.5% to 8.5%. Sequencing was done on a sample of PBMCs. The receptors shown here come from a woman under 30 in good health and CMV-seropositive.

J is TRBJ2-5 and V is TRBV6-5; TRBD2 is a possible D gene (6 bases). Trimming shortened V by 6 bases and J by 1 base, and 6 bases separated the two germline ends. The CDR3 is 12 residues long. Germline values: CDR1 MNHEY, CDR2 SVGAGI. The CDR3 nucleotides are TGTGCCAGCAGGACTAGCCAAGAGACCCAGTACTTC. Its translation: CASRTSQETQYF.

This clone appeared a few times. J is TRBJ2-2 and V is TRBV27; 13 bases map to TRBD2. CDR1 is MNHEY and CDR2 is SMNVEV in the germline V gene (reference sequence). J lost 8 bases, V lost 6 bases, and 9 bases had no gene match. CDR3 length equals 16 residues. The CDR3 DNA reads as TGTGCCAGCAGCCAGGCACCGGGACTAGCGGGGGGGGAGCTGTTTTTT. Residues: CASSQAPGLAGGELFF.

This clone was seen only once. The chain has TRBV6-4 and TRBJ1-1; a possible D gene is TRBD1 (5 bases). Trimming stripped 2 bases from V and 0 bases from J, with 13 bases between. Looked up from germline, CDR1 is MRHNA and CDR2 is SNTAGT. The CDR3 is made up of 16 amino acids. CDR3 amino acids: CASSDRGARMNTEAFF. The CDR3 DNA reads as TGTGCCAGCAGTGACCGTGGGGCGCGAATGAACACTGAAGCTTTCTTT.

The V and J genes are TRBV15 and TRBJ2-1; 7 positions agree with TRBD1. CDR1 is LNHNV and CDR2 is YYDKDF in the germline V gene (reference sequence). The CDR3 length is 16 residues. V lost 2 bases, J lost 14 bases, and 18 bases stayed unmatched. Written as DNA, the CDR3 is TGTGCCACCAGCAGAACCCCGGTTTCAGGGGGACAGAGGGAGTTCTTC. It is translated as CATSRTPVSGGQREFF. Together with reference TRBV15 and TRBJ2-1, the CDR3 gives the full variable domain: DAMVIQNPRYQVTQFGKPVTLSCSQTLNHNVMYWYQQKSSQAPKLLFHYYDKDFNNEADTPDNFQSRRPNTSFCFLDIRSPGLGDTAMYLCATSRTPVSGGQREFFGPGTRLTVL.

The table lists this clone with a count of one. The J gene is TRBJ1-2, the V gene TRBV13, with TRBD1 matching over 7 bases. Unmatched junction bases numbered 12, after V lost 5 bases and J lost 0 bases. The germline gives CDR1 PRHDT, CDR2 FYEKMQ (reference sequence). CDR3 length: 17 residues. CDR3 sequence reads: CASSKEGAGKTNYGYTF. CDR3 nucleotide sequence: TGTGCCAGCAGCAAGGAGGGGGCCGGTAAAACTAACTATGGCTACACCTTC.

Comments on this clone: Other nucleotide sequences in the sample specify the same CDR3. The gene calls are TRBV28 and TRBJ1-5; no clear D. Trimming took 3 bases from V and 0 from J, leaving 6 bases between them. Germline V gene data show CDR1 as MDHEN and CDR2 as SYDVKM. The CDR3 consists of 14 residues. The CDR3 reads CASSLGDSNQPQHF. The CDR3, as DNA: TGTGCCAGCAGTTTGGGCGATAGCAATCAGCCCCAGCATTTT. The full variable domain, rest sourced from reference TRBV28 and TRBJ1-5, is DVKVTQSSRYLVKRTGEKVFLECVQDMDHENMFWYRQDPGLGLRLIYFSYDVKMKEKGDIPEGYSVSREKKERFSLILESASTNQTSMYLCASSLGDSNQPQHFGDGTRLSIL.

V and J are TRBV5-4 and TRBJ2-7, with a possible D match to TRBD2 (7 bases). V was cut by 0 bases and J by 6 bases, with 13 bases left in between. This CDR3 comprises 14 residues. Germline V lookup: CDR1 SGHNT, CDR2 YYREEE (reference sequence). The CDR3 nucleotides are TGTGCCAGCAGCTTGGACAGGGACTACGGCGAGCAGTACTTC. Amino acid sequence: CASSLDRDYGEQYF.

The chain combines TRBV4-1 with TRBJ2-3; maybe TRBD1 (6 bases). There are 13 residues in the CDR3. Trimming removed 2 bases at V and 5 bases at J, with 8 bases between. Germline CDR1 reads MGHRA; CDR2 reads YSYEKL. CDR3 in amino acids: CASSQRGGDTQYF. CDR3 DNA: TGCGCCAGCAGCCAAAGAGGGGGAGATACGCAGTATTTT.

Judged by abundance, this clone is medium-sized. The J gene is TRBJ2-7, the V gene TRBV6-6; a possible D gene is TRBD1 (6 bases). This CDR3 is 15 amino acids long. The germline gives CDR1 MNHNY, CDR2 SVGAGI (reference sequence). Trimming shortened V by 1 base and J by 0 bases, and 10 bases separated the two germline ends. The CDR3 region is CASSYFTGSSYEQYF. CDR3 in DNA: TGTGCCAGCAGTTACTTTACAGGGAGCTCCTACGAGCAGTACTTC.

V usage is TRBV5-6 and J usage is TRBJ2-7; D might be TRBD2 (5 bases). Germline CDR1 and CDR2: SGHDT and YYEEEE. CDR3 length: 13 residues. The germline V and J ends were trimmed by 0 bases and 7 bases, with 11 bases remaining between them. The CDR3 is CASSLGGPREQYF. The CDR3 nucleotides are TGTGCCAGCAGCTTGGGAGGGCCCAGGGAGCAGTACTTC.

The rearrangement uses TRBV9 and TRBJ2-1; a weak D match, TRBD2 (6 bases). Trimming removed 0 bases at V and 3 bases at J, with 16 bases between. Per germline, CDR1 SGDLS and CDR2 YYNGEE. The CDR3 totals 17 residues. The CDR3 coding sequence is TGTGCCAGCAGCGTAGTAAGTCGGGGGACCGGCTACAATGAGCAGTTCTTC. Translating it yields CASSVVSRGTGYNEQFF. The complete variable domain, with remaining parts taken from reference TRBV9 and TRBJ2-1, reads DSGVTQTPKHLITATGQRVTLRCSPRSGDLSVYWYQQSLDQGLQFLIQYYNGEERAKGNILERFSAQQFPDLHSELNLSSLELGDSALYFCASSVVSRGTGYNEQFFGPGTRLTVL.

This chain uses TRBV5-6 with TRBJ1-5, with TRBD1 as a possible D gene (5 bases). CDR3 length equals 13 residues. Germline V gene data show CDR1 as SGHDT and CDR2 as YYEEEE. The ends were cut back, 1 base at V and 4 bases at J, with 6 bases in the middle. The CDR3: CASSLQGNQPQHF. For the CDR3, the DNA is TGTGCCAGCAGCTTGCAGGGAAATCAGCCCCAGCATTTT.

The sample holds one count of this clone. The chain joins TRBV4-2 to TRBJ2-5, with a tentative D call TRBD2 (7 bases). V lost 0 bases to trimming and J lost 7 bases, with 24 bases between them. CDR3 length equals 18 residues. CDR1 LGHNA and CDR2 YNFKEQ come from the germline V gene. The CDR3, as DNA: TGTGCCAGCAGCCAAGACCGCCCTAGGGGGGGGGTGCCGTGGACCCAGTACTTC. Translated, it gives CASSQDRPRGGVPWTQYF.

V usage is TRBV7-8 and J usage is TRBJ2-1; 9 bases are a match to TRBD1. The junction had 15 bases not matched to a gene; V was cut back by 8 bases and J by 7 bases. This CDR3 region has 16 residues. Germline CDR1 is SGHVS and CDR2 is FQNEAQ. The CDR3 reads CASCTGGYPGRNEQFF. CDR3 DNA: TGTGCCAGCTGTACAGGGGGCTACCCTGGAAGGAATGAGCAGTTCTTC.

About this clone itself: A read error likely explains this, since a far larger clone differs by one base. Within the sample, other DNA sequences also encode this same CDR3. The chain uses TRBV14 and TRBJ1-5; maybe TRBD1 (5 bases). CDR1 and CDR2 from the germline V gene are SGHDN and FVKESK. CDR3 size: 13 residues. Trimming stripped 1 base from V and 5 bases from J, with 6 bases between. The CDR3 DNA follows: TGTGCCAGCAGCCAAGGGGGGGATCAGCCCCAGCATTTT. Encoded protein: CASSQGGDQPQHF.